One sample yielded the 8 T cell receptor beta chains listed below, sequenced in a study of CD8+ T cells in alopecia areata. The authors extracted RNA and reverse transcribed it into cDNA as the sequencing template. This table comes from immunoSEQ multiplex PCR, and its TCRdb copy is limited to in-frame clones, with some not included. The table records more than 90,000 clones, approximately 66% of them present only once. Treatment in this sample: oral pan-JAK inhibitor, 5-10 mg twice daily. The specimen was CD8+ T cells sorted from blood, collected at week 4, from a patient treated with tofacitinib. Receptors originate from a human donor with alopecia areata.

At least ten counts were recorded for this clone. The chain carries TRBV5-1 and TRBJ2-6; 9 bases map to TRBD1. This CDR3 has 18 residues. Germline CDR1 reads SGHRS; CDR2 reads YFSETQ. The trim removed 4 bases at V and 0 bases at J, leaving 8 bases unmatched. The CDR3 region is CASSLTGQGASGANVLTF. CDR3 sequence (DNA): TGCGCCAGCAGCCTGACGGGACAGGGCGCCTCTGGGGCCAACGTCCTGACTTTC.

The V call is TRBV27, the J call TRBJ2-2, with D tentatively TRBD2 (6 bases). The germline CDR1 and CDR2 sequences are MNHEY and SMNVEV (reference sequence). The CDR3 has 17 amino acids. V shed 2 bases and J shed 1 base, with 14 bases lying between them. The CDR3 DNA is TGTGCCAGCAGTTTAGGTCGGAGGCGGGAGAACACCGGGGAGCTGTTTTTT. The encoded protein is CASSLGRRRENTGELFF.

This clone came up a few times. The V call is TRBV29-1, the J call TRBJ1-4; D is unresolved. CDR3 size: 14 residues. The V gene lost 4 bases and the J gene lost 10 bases, with 19 bases spanning the gap. CDR1 is SQVTM, CDR2 ANQGSEA, per germline. The CDR3: CSVANPDTEGKLFF. The DNA for the CDR3 is TGCAGCGTTGCAAATCCGGATACGGAGGGAAAACTGTTTTTT.

This chain connects TRBV6-5 to TRBJ1-3; D is unclear. V shed 4 bases and J shed 4 bases, with 14 bases lying between them. This CDR3 has 15 residues. CDR1 and CDR2 from the germline V gene are MNHEY and SVGAGI. The CDR3 spells CASSSEPRTGNTIYF. The CDR3, as DNA: TGTGCCAGCAGTTCCGAGCCTCGGACGGGAAACACCATATATTTT.

A single count supports this clone. The chain employs TRBV13 and TRBJ1-2, with 12 bases fitting TRBD1. The CDR3 has 15 amino acids. Looked up from germline, CDR1 is PRHDT and CDR2 is FYEKMQ (reference sequence). V was clipped by 3 bases and J by 4 bases; unmatched bases: 3. In DNA form, the CDR3 reads TGTGCCAGCAGCTTGGGGACAGGGGGCTTCTATGGCTACACCTTC. As protein: CASSLGTGGFYGYTF.

The chain uses TRBV6-5 and TRBJ1-1; 9 positions agree with TRBD1. Germline loops: CDR1 MNHEY, CDR2 SVGAGI. The CDR3 consists of 13 residues. The V segment lost 4 bases and the J segment 5 bases; nucleotides outside the gene matches: 2. The chain's CDR3 is CASSLDRGTEAFF. In nucleotides, the CDR3 is TGTGCCAGCAGTTTGGACAGGGGAACTGAAGCTTTCTTT.

Only one count was recorded for this clone. The rearrangement joins TRBV4-1 to TRBJ1-5; no reliable D call. Germline V gives CDR1 MGHRA, CDR2 YSYEKL. The CDR3 covers 14 residues. The V and J ends lost 4 bases and 2 bases respectively, with 9 bases between them. The DNA for the CDR3 is TGCGCCAGCAGCCCAGACCCCGGCAATCAGCCCCAGCATTTT. The encoded protein is CASSPDPGNQPQHF.

The rearrangement joins TRBV6-5 to TRBJ2-7; D possibly corresponds to TRBD1 (6 bases). There are 12 residues in the CDR3. Trimming removed 4 bases at V and 4 bases at J, with 8 bases between. CDR1 MNHEY and CDR2 SVGAGI come from the germline V gene. CDR3 nucleotide sequence: TGTGCCAGCAGTTTGGACAGTTACGAGCAGTACTTC. Its protein is CASSLDSYEQYF.